This is a list of T cell receptor beta chains from one sample in a study of radiation and T cells in renal cell carcinoma. The repertoire was sequenced with immunoSEQ multiplex PCR; TCRdb's copy has only in-frame clones and lacks some. Of over 8,500 clones listed, around three fifths are singletons. Sequenced here: tumor tissue, sampled from a patient whose treatment was nephrectomy without radiotherapy. The source is a man aged 55-75 years with renal cell carcinoma. CDR3s include the opening cysteine and the closing phenylalanine or tryptophan. The order of the fields is D gene, clone size, J gene, V gene, CDR3 DNA, CDR3 protein. D genes are given only for firm matches. Clone size appears in some rows only: once, few, many, or a class for an expanded clone.

- medium-sized TRBJ1-1 TRBV19 TGTGCCAGTAGTTGGGTGAACACTGAAGCTTTCTTT CASSWVNTEAFF
- - TRBJ2-6 TRBV19 TGTGCCAGTAGCGAGGGGGGATCTGGGGCCAACGTCCTGACTTTC CASSEGGSGANVLTF
- - TRBJ2-3 TRBV21-1 TGTGCCAGCAGCAACTGGCTAGCGGACACAGATACGCAGTATTTT CASSNWLADTDTQYF
- - TRBJ2-3 TRBV5-4 TGTGCCAGCTGGGTAATTGGTAGCACAGATACGCAGTATTTT CASWVIGSTDTQYF
- - TRBJ1-1 TRBV11-2 TGTGCCAGCACCAGGGCGGGGGGCCACACTGAAGCTTTCTTT CASTRAGGHTEAFF
- few TRBJ1-6 TRBV19 TGTGCCAGTAGTTACGGACGGACGGCTAATTCACCCCTCCACTTT CASSYGRTANSPLHF
TRBD2 - TRBJ2-2 TRBV11-3 TGTGCCAGCAGCCTGAGCGGGGGTACCACCGGGGAGCTGTTTTTT CASSLSGGTTGELFF
TRBD2 few TRBJ2-5 TRBV5-8 TGTGCCAGCAGCGGAGGTACCGGGACTAGTAAAGAGACCCAGTACTTC CASSGGTGTSKETQYF
- - TRBJ2-5 TRBV27 TGTGCCAGCAGTTTCAGGGGTCGGGAGACCCAGTACTTC CASSFRGRETQYF
TRBD1 few TRBJ1-6 TRBV30 TGTGCCCACCGGACAGGCAATAATTCACCCCTCCACTTT CAHRTGNNSPLHF
TRBD1 - TRBJ1-2 TRBV29-1 TGCAGCGTTGAGGGGACAGTCTCCTCTGGCTACACCTTC CSVEGTVSSGYTF
- - TRBJ2-2 TRBV4-3 TGCGCCAGCAGGCGGAGTCGCACCGGGGAGCTGTTTTTT CASRRSRTGELFF
- few TRBJ1-1 TRBV28 TGTGCCAGCAGTTTAGTAGGGGGCACTGAAGCTTTCTTT CASSLVGGTEAFF
TRBD1 - TRBJ2-7 TRBV7-3 TGTGCCAGCAGCAGGGACAGCTCCTACGAGCAGTACTTC CASSRDSSYEQYF
TRBD2 medium-sized TRBJ2-1 TRBV7-2 TGTGCCAGCAGCTCGAGGACTAGCCGTGGGGAGCAGTTCTTC CASSSRTSRGEQFF
TRBD2 - TRBJ2-7 TRBV7-9 TGTGCCAGCAGCTTGCCTAGCGGTTCTTCCTACGAGCAGTACTTC CASSLPSGSSYEQYF
TRBD1 - TRBJ1-2 TRBV5-6 TGTGCCAGCAGCTACGACAGGGGAGACTATGGCTACACCTTC CASSYDRGDYGYTF
- medium-sized TRBJ1-1 TRBV28 TGTGCCAGCAGTTCCCGCGATGGACCAATGAACACTGAAGCTTTCTTT CASSSRDGPMNTEAFF
- - TRBJ2-5 TRBV29-1 TGCAGCGCAGCAGGGTGGCAAGAGACCCAGTACTTC CSAAGWQETQYF
- few TRBJ2-5 TRBV9 TGTGCCAGCAGCGTAGGTCCTGGGCAGCGTTTGGCTAACTGGGGCGGAGAGACCCAGTACTTC CASSVGPGQRLANWGGETQYF
- few TRBJ1-1 TRBV27 TGTGCCAGCTCCCCGGCAGGGCGAATGAACACTGAAGCTTTCTTT CASSPAGRMNTEAFF
TRBD1 - TRBJ2-2 TRBV5-1 TGCGCCAGCAGCGGCCGGGACAGGGGACATACCACCGGGGAGCTGTTTTTT CASSGRDRGHTTGELFF
- - TRBJ2-1 TRBV6-5 TGTGCCAGCGGAGAAGGGAGTGGGGGTGAGCAGTTCTTC CASGEGSGGEQFF
- - TRBJ2-7 TRBV28 TGTGCCAGCAGTTTATCCCAGGCCGGCTCCTACGAGCAGTACTTC CASSLSQAGSYEQYF
TRBD1 - TRBJ2-7 TRBV7-2 TGTGCCAGCAGCGCGACACTCTACAGGGGCGCGACCTACGAGCAGTACTTC CASSATLYRGATYEQYF
- few TRBJ1-5 TRBV2 TGTGCCAGCAGTGCGCGGGCATGGCCCCAGCATTTT CASSARAWPQHF
TRBD1 - TRBJ2-7 TRBV2 TGTGCCAGCACCGAGTTTGGGACAGGACCCCTCGAGCAGTACTTC CASTEFGTGPLEQYF